The 3 T cell receptor beta chains below were found in one sample sequenced in a study of blood T cell repertoires in COVID-19. Only in-frame clones appear in the TCRdb table, and some are missing; sequencing was by immunoSEQ multiplex PCR. The data hold 95,000 to 150,000 clones, with roughly three quarters observed a single time. Sequencing input: peripheral blood. The receptors derive from a human donor in a cohort sampled during active COVID-19.

This clone showed up just once. This sequence joins TRBV30 and TRBJ1-5; weak D call: TRBD1 (5 bases). Germline V gives CDR1 GTSNPN, CDR2 SVGIG (reference sequence). The length of the CDR3 is 13 residues. V was pared by 2 bases and J by 4 bases, with 9 bases between. CDR3 DNA sequence: TGTGCCTGGAGTACAGACAGTAATCAGCCCCAGCATTTT. Its protein is CAWSTDSNQPQHF.

V usage is TRBV29-1 and J usage is TRBJ2-7; 9 bases are shared with TRBD1. Germline CDR1 SQVTM, CDR2 ANQGSEA. The J segment lost 5 bases and the V segment lost 5 bases, leaving 7 bases of the junction unmatched. The CDR3 is made up of 13 amino acids. CDR3 sequence (DNA): TGCAGCGTTACCGGGACAGGGACCCACGAGCAGTACTTC. Amino acids: CSVTGTGTHEQYF.

This clone was counted a single time. The V and J genes are TRBV19 and TRBJ1-2; 8 positions match TRBD1. In germline, CDR1 is LNHDA, CDR2 SQIVND (reference sequence). This CDR3 has 16 residues. V lost 3 bases, J lost 0 bases, and 6 bases stayed unmatched. The CDR3 coding sequence is TGTGCCAGTAGTATTTCCAGGGGGCGACCTAACTATGGCTACACCTTC. This gives the protein CASSISRGRPNYGYTF.